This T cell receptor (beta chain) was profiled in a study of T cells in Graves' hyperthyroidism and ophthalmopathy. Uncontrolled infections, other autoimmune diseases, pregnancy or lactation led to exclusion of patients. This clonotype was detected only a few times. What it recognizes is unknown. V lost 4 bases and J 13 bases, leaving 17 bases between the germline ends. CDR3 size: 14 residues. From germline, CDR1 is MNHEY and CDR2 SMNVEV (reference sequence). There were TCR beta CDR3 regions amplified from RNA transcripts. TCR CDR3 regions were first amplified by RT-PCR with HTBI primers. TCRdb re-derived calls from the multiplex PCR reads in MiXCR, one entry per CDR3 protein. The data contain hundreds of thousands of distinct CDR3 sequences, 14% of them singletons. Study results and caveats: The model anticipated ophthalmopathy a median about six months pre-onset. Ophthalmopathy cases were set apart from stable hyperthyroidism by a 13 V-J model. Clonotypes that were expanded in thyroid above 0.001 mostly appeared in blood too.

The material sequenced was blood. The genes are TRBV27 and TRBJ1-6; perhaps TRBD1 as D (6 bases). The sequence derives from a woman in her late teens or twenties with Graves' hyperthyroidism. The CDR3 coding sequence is TGTGCCAGCAGTTGGACAGACTCGAGTTCGCCCCTCCACTTT. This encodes CASSWTDSSSPLHF.